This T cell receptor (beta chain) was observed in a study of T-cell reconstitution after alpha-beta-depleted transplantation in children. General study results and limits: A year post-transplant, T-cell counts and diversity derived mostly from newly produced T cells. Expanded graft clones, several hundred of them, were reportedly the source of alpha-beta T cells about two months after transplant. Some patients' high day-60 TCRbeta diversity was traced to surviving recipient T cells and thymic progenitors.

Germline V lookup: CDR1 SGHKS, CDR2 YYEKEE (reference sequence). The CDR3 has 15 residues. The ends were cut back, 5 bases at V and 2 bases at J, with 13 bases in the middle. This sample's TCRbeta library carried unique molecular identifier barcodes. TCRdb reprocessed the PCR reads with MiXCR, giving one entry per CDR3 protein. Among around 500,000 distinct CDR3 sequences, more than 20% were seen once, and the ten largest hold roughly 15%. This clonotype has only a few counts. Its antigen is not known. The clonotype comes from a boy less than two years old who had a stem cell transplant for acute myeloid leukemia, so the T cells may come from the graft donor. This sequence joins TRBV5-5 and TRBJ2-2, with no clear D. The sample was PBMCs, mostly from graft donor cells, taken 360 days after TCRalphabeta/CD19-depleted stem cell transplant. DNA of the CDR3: TGTGCCAGCAGTCTACGTACTACAAACACCGGGGAGCTGTTTTTT. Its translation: CASSLRTTNTGELFF.